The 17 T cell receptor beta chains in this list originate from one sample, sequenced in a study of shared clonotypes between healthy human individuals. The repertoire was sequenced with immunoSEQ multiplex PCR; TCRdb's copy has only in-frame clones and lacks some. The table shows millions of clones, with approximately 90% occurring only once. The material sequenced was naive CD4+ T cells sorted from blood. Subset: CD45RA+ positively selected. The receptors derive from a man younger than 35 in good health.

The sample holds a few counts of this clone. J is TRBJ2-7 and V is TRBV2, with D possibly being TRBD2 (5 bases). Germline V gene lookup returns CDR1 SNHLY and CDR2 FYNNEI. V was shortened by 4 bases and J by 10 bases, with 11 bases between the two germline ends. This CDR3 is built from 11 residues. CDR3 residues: CASSVLDSQYF. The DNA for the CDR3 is TGTGCCAGCAGTGTGTTGGACTCTCAGTACTTC.

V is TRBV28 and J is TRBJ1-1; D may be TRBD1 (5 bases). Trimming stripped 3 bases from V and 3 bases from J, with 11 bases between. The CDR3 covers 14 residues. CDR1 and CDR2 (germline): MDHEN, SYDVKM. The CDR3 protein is CASSFLRGDTEAFF. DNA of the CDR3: TGTGCCAGCAGTTTCCTAAGAGGGGACACTGAAGCTTTCTTT.

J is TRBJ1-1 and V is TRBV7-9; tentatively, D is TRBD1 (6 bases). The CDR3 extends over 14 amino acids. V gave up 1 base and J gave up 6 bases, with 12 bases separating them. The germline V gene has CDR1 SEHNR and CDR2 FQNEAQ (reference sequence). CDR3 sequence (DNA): TGTGCCAGCAGCTTAGGGGGGCCTGGCGCTGAAGCTTTCTTT. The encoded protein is CASSLGGPGAEAFF.

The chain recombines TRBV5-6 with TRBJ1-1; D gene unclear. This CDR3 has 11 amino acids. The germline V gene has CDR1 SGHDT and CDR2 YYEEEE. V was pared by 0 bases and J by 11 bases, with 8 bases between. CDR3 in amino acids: CASSLEREAFF. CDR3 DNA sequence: TGTGCCAGCAGCTTGGAGAGGGAGGCTTTCTTT.

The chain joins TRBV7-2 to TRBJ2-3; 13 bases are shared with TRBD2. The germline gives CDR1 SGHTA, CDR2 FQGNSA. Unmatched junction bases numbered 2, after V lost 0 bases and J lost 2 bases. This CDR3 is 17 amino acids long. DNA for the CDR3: TGTGCCAGCAGCTTAGCGGGACTAGCGGGGACCACAGATACGCAGTATTTT. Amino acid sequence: CASSLAGLAGTTDTQYF.

The CDR3 coding sequence is TGTGCCAGCTACAGGATACCGCAGGCCGGGGAGCTGTTTTTT. This sequence encodes CASYRIPQAGELFF. The chain joins TRBV27 to TRBJ2-2, with D possibly matching TRBD1 (5 bases). The germline gives CDR1 MNHEY, CDR2 SMNVEV (reference sequence). There are 14 residues in the CDR3. V lost 8 bases and J 6 bases, leaving 16 bases between the germline ends.

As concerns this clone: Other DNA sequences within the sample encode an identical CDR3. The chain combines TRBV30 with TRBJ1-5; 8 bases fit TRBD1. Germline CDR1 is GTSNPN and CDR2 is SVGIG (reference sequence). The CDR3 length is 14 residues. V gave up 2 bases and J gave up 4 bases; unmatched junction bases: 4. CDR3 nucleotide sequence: TGTGCCTGGAGTCCAGACAGGGGTAATCAGCCCCAGCATTTT. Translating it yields CAWSPDRGNQPQHF.

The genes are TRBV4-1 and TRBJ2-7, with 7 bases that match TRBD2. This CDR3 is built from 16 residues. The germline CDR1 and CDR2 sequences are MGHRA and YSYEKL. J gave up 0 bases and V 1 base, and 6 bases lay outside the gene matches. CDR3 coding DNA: TGCGCCAGCAGCCAAGGGCCAGCGGGGAGCTCCTACGAGCAGTACTTC. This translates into CASSQGPAGSSYEQYF.

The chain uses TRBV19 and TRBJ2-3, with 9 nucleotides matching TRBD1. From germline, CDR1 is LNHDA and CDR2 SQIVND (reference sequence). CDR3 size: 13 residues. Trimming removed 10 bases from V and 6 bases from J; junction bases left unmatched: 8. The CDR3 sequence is CATRTGAGDTQYF. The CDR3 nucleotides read TGTGCCACCCGGACAGGGGCGGGTGATACGCAGTATTTT. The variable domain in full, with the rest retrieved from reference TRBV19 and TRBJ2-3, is DGGITQSPKYLFRKEGQNVTLSCEQNLNHDAMYWYRQDPGQGLRLIYYSQIVNDFQKGDIAEGYSVSREKKESFPLTVTSAQKNPTAFYLCATRTGAGDTQYFGPGTRLTVL.

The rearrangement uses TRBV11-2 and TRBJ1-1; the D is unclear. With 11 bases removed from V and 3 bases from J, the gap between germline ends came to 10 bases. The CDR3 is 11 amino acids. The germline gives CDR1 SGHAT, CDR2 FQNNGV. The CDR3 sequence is CAAGSYTEAFF. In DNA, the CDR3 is TGTGCCGCTGGTTCATACACTGAAGCTTTCTTT.

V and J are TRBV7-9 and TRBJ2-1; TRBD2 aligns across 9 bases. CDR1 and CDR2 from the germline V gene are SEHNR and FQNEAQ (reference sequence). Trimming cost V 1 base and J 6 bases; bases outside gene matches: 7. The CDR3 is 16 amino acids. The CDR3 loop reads CASSLGSSGVGNEQFF. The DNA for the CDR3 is TGTGCCAGCAGCTTAGGATCTAGCGGGGTAGGCAATGAGCAGTTCTTC. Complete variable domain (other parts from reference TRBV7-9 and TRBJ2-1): DTGVSQNPRHKITKRGQNVTFRCDPISEHNRLYWYRQTLGQGPEFLTYFQNEAQLEKSRLLSDRFSAERPKGSFSTLEIQRTEQGDSAMYLCASSLGSSGVGNEQFFGPGTRLTVL.

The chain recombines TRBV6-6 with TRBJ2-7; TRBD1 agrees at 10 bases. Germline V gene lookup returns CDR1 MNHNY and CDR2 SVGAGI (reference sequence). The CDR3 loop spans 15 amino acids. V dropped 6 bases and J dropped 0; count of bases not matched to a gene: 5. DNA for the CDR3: TGTGCCAGCAGCCTTGGGACAGGGGCCTCCTACGAGCAGTACTTC. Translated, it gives CASSLGTGASYEQYF.

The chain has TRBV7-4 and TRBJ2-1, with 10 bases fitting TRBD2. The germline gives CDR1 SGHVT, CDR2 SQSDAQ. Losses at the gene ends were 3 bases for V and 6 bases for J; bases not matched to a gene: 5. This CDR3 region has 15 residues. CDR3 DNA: TGTGCCAGCAGCTTCTATAGCGGGAGGTTCAATGAGCAGTTCTTC. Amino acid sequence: CASSFYSGRFNEQFF. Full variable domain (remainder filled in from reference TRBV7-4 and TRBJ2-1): GAGVSQSPRYKVAKRGRDVALRCDSISGHVTLYWYRQTLGQGSEVLTYSQSDAQRDKSGRPSGRFSAERPERSVSTLKIQRTEQGDSAVYLCASSFYSGRFNEQFFGPGTRLTVL.

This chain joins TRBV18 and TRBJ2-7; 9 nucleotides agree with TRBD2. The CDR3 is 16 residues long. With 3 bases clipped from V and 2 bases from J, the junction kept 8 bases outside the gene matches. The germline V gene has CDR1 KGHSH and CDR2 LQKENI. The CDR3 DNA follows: TGTGCCAGCTCACCGGGAGCGGGGGGTTCTCCCTACGAGCAGTACTTC. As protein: CASSPGAGGSPYEQYF. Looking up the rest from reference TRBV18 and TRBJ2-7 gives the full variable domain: NAGVMQNPRHLVRRRGQEARLRCSPMKGHSHVYWYRQLPEEGLKFMVYLQKENIIDESGMPKERFSAEFPKEGPSILRIQQVVRGDSAAYFCASSPGAGGSPYEQYFGPGTRLTVT.

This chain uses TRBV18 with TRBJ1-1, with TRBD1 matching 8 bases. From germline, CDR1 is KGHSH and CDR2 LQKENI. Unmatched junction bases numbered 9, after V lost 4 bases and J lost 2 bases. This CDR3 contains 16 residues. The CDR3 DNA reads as TGTGCCAGCTCACGACAGACAGGGGCGGCCAACACTGAAGCTTTCTTT. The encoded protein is CASSRQTGAANTEAFF.

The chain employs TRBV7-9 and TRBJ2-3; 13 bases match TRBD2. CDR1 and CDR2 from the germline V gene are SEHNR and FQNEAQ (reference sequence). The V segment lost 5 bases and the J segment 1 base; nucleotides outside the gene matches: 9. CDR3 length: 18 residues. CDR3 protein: CASSPTSGRSSGTDTQYF. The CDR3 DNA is TGTGCCAGCAGCCCGACTAGCGGGAGGAGTAGCGGCACAGATACGCAGTATTTT.

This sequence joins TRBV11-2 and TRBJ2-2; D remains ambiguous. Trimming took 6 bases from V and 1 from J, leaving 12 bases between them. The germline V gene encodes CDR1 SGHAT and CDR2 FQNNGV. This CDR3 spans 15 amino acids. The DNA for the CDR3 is TGTGCCAGCAGTTACAACGGCGTGAACACCGGGGAGCTGTTTTTT. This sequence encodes CASSYNGVNTGELFF.